This entry lists 24 T cell receptor beta chains sequenced from one sample in a study of CD8+ T cells in alopecia areata. cDNA prepared by RNA extraction and subsequent reverse transcription served as the template for sequencing. Generated by immunoSEQ multiplex PCR, the TCRdb table keeps only in-frame clones and is missing some. This table holds about 290,000 clones, 55% to 75% found once. The treatment: oral pan-JAK inhibitor, 5-10 mg twice daily. Sequencing used CD4+ T cells sorted from blood, obtained at week 24, from a patient treated with tofacitinib. These receptors originate from a human donor with alopecia areata.

The gene calls are TRBV5-8 and TRBJ1-2; no firm D call. From germline, CDR1 is SGHTS and CDR2 YDEGEE. Trimming stripped 4 bases from V and 4 bases from J, with 17 bases between. This CDR3 is 15 amino acids long. CDR3 residues: CASSVLRPAGYGYTF. CDR3 DNA sequence: TGTGCCAGCAGCGTACTCCGGCCCGCCGGCTATGGCTACACCTTC.

This clone has a count of ten or more. The V and J genes are TRBV2 and TRBJ2-1, with D possibly TRBD1 on 6 matching bases. This CDR3 has 13 residues. Germline CDR1 SNHLY, CDR2 FYNNEI. The V end was cut by 6 bases, the J end by 5 bases, with 11 bases between. The CDR3 sequence: CASSATGNNEQFF. CDR3 DNA: TGTGCCAGCAGCGCTACAGGGAACAATGAGCAGTTCTTC.

This clone was counted only a few times. The rearrangement uses TRBV30 and TRBJ1-1, with D perhaps matching TRBD1 (5 bases). Germline V gives CDR1 GTSNPN, CDR2 SVGIG (reference sequence). V lost 2 bases and J 4 bases, leaving 17 bases between the germline ends. CDR3 length: 15 residues. DNA for the CDR3: TGTGCCTGGAGTCTGTCTGGGGGGAGAGGCACTGAAGCTTTCTTT. Translated: CAWSLSGGRGTEAFF.

The chain uses TRBV30 and TRBJ1-6; D is possibly TRBD1 (6 bases). Germline assignment: CDR1 GTSNPN and CDR2 SVGIG (reference sequence). The CDR3 runs 16 residues. V gave up 2 bases and J gave up 7 bases, with 18 bases separating them. The CDR3 protein is CAWSHRDILRNSPLHF. The CDR3 DNA sequence: TGTGCCTGGAGTCACCGGGACATCCTAAGGAATTCACCCCTCCACTTT.

The V gene is TRBV2, the J gene TRBJ2-5; unclear D gene. The CDR3 runs 13 residues. Germline V CDR1 and CDR2: SNHLY, FYNNEI. Trimming took 10 bases from V and 5 from J, leaving 17 bases between them. The CDR3 coding sequence is TGTGCCATCAAGACGGCCCCCGTGGAGACCCAGTACTTC. Its protein product is CAIKTAPVETQYF.

This chain links TRBV5-1 with TRBJ2-1, with D possibly being TRBD1 (5 bases). Germline V gene lookup returns CDR1 SGHRS and CDR2 YFSETQ. The CDR3 totals 15 residues. Trimming removed 0 bases from V and 7 bases from J, with 14 bases in between. The CDR3, as DNA: TGCGCCAGCAGCTTGGAGGGGCAGTCGAGTAATGAGCAGTTCTTC. Translated, it gives CASSLEGQSSNEQFF. Supplemented by reference TRBV5-1 and TRBJ2-1, the full variable domain reads KAGVTQTPRYLIKTRGQQVTLSCSPISGHRSVSWYQQTPGQGLQFLFEYFSETQRNKGNFPGRFSGRQFSNSRSEMNVSTLELGDSALYLCASSLEGQSSNEQFFGPGTRLTVL.

This clone was observed once. The V call is TRBV7-2, the J call TRBJ1-4; possibly TRBD1 for D (6 bases). Germline values: CDR1 SGHTA, CDR2 FQGNSA. The CDR3 runs 15 residues. V was pared by 4 bases and J by 6 bases, with 15 bases between. The CDR3 here is CASSSHGGAYEKLFF. The CDR3 DNA reads TGTGCCAGCAGCTCCCACGGGGGCGCGTATGAAAAACTGTTTTTT.

This clone appeared a single time. This chain links TRBV7-2 with TRBJ2-1; D may be TRBD1 (6 bases). This CDR3 has 13 amino acids. The V gene lost 5 bases and the J gene lost 5 bases, with 10 bases spanning the gap. CDR1 is SGHTA and CDR2 is FQGNSA in the germline V gene. The DNA for the CDR3 is TGTGCCAGCAGCCCCAACAGGGACAATGAGCAGTTCTTC. Its protein is CASSPNRDNEQFF. The full variable domain, its missing parts supplied by reference TRBV7-2 and TRBJ2-1, is GAGVSQSPSNKVTEKGKDVELRCDPISGHTALYWYRQSLGQGLEFLIYFQGNSAPDKSGLPSDRFSAERTGGSVSTLTIQRTQQEDSAVYLCASSPNRDNEQFFGPGTRLTVL.

This clone turned up a few times. This chain connects TRBV20-1 to TRBJ2-7; 8 bases line up with TRBD1. Germline V lookup: CDR1 DFQATT, CDR2 SNEGSKA (reference sequence). V lost 5 bases to trimming and J lost 6 bases; unmatched junction nucleotides: 3. The CDR3 contains 11 residues. The CDR3 sequence: CSADRGSEQYF. CDR3 sequence (DNA): TGCAGTGCTGACAGGGGAAGCGAGCAGTACTTC.

The rearrangement links TRBV2 to TRBJ1-1, with D uncertain. V was clipped by 5 bases and J by 0 bases, with 13 bases between them. The CDR3 runs 15 residues. The V gene's germline CDR1 is SNHLY and CDR2 FYNNEI. Here the CDR3 reads CASSPQDPVNTEAFF. Written as DNA, the CDR3 is TGTGCCAGCAGTCCTCAGGACCCAGTGAACACTGAAGCTTTCTTT.

The chain carries TRBV9 and TRBJ1-1, with D possibly matching TRBD1 (5 bases). Germline assignment: CDR1 SGDLS and CDR2 YYNGEE. The CDR3 is 15 residues long. Trimming took 4 bases from V and 1 from J, leaving 14 bases between them. CDR3 DNA sequence: TGTGCCAGCAGCTACGAGGGGTTCTCGAACACTGAAGCTTTCTTT. Its translation: CASSYEGFSNTEAFF.

This clone has just a few counts. Here the CDR3 DNA reads TGTGCCAGCAGTTACTCGGGAAATAATCAGCCCCAGCATTTT. Protein: CASSYSGNNQPQHF. This chain connects TRBV6-5 to TRBJ1-5; D gene unclear. Trimming removed 0 bases from V and 4 bases from J, with 7 bases in between. CDR3 length: 14 amino acids. CDR1 MNHEY and CDR2 SVGAGI come from the germline V gene.

The chain combines TRBV5-1 with TRBJ2-5, with unresolved D. V lost 2 bases and J lost 5, with 10 bases in between. Germline loops: CDR1 SGHRS, CDR2 YFSETQ. This CDR3 comprises 13 residues. CDR3 nucleotides: TGCGCCAGCAGCTTCGGAGAAGGGGAGACCCAGTACTTC. Translating gives CASSFGEGETQYF. The full variable domain, in which reference TRBV5-1 and TRBJ2-5 provide the parts outside the CDR3, is KAGVTQTPRYLIKTRGQQVTLSCSPISGHRSVSWYQQTPGQGLQFLFEYFSETQRNKGNFPGRFSGRQFSNSRSEMNVSTLELGDSALYLCASSFGEGETQYFGPGTRLLVL.

This clone was observed a handful of times. The chain recombines TRBV7-2 with TRBJ2-1, with 8 bases identical to TRBD2. The CDR3 sequence is 15 residues long. Looked up from germline, CDR1 is SGHTA and CDR2 is FQGNSA. After removal of 1 base from V and 7 bases from J, the junction contained 6 bases not matched to a gene. CDR3 sequence: CASSLDSGGWNEQFF. The CDR3 DNA reads as TGTGCCAGCAGCTTAGACAGCGGGGGCTGGAATGAGCAGTTCTTC. Combining the CDR3 with reference TRBV7-2 and TRBJ2-1 gives the whole variable domain GAGVSQSPSNKVTEKGKDVELRCDPISGHTALYWYRQSLGQGLEFLIYFQGNSAPDKSGLPSDRFSAERTGGSVSTLTIQRTQQEDSAVYLCASSLDSGGWNEQFFGPGTRLTVL.

This clone was seen more than once but under ten times. The rearrangement links TRBV29-1 to TRBJ1-6; D is ambiguous. Germline V gene lookup returns CDR1 SQVTM and CDR2 ANQGSEA. V was shortened by 7 bases and J by 8 bases, with 15 bases between the two germline ends. The CDR3 is made up of 13 amino acids. In DNA, the CDR3 is TGCAGCGCCCTGACCGCGGCCGATTCACCCCTCCACTTT. Residues: CSALTAADSPLHF.

Written as DNA, the CDR3 is TGCGCCAGCAGCCAAGATACCCTTCTCTCCTACGAGCAGTACTTC. Amino acid sequence: CASSQDTLLSYEQYF. V gene TRBV4-1 combines with J gene TRBJ2-7; D ambiguous. The CDR3 has 15 residues. Germline lookup yields CDR1 MGHRA and CDR2 YSYEKL. V was clipped by 0 bases and J by 0 bases, with 9 bases between them.

The genes are TRBV29-1 and TRBJ1-5; no definite D call. V lost 7 bases and J 4 bases, leaving 14 bases between the germline ends. The CDR3 covers 13 residues. Germline assignment: CDR1 SQVTM and CDR2 ANQGSEA. CDR3 amino acids: CSADPGRNQPQHF. The CDR3 DNA sequence: TGCAGCGCTGATCCCGGGAGGAATCAGCCCCAGCATTTT.

This clone was detected ten times or more. V usage is TRBV9 and J usage is TRBJ2-7; D is perhaps TRBD1 (5 bases). V was cut by 0 bases and J by 0 bases, with 10 bases left in between. CDR3 length equals 15 residues. Germline V gene lookup returns CDR1 SGDLS and CDR2 YYNGEE. Here the CDR3 reads CASSVVSRDSYEQYF. The CDR3 DNA sequence: TGTGCCAGCAGCGTAGTTAGCAGGGACTCCTACGAGCAGTACTTC.

This clone has a handful of counts. V gene TRBV28 combines with J gene TRBJ1-4, with a tentative D call TRBD1 (6 bases). Per the germline V gene, CDR1 is MDHEN and CDR2 is SYDVKM. The CDR3 runs 19 residues. V lost 5 bases, J lost 7 bases, and 29 bases lay in between. The CDR3 loop is CASSPPTGPLFGGSEKLFF. The CDR3 region has the DNA TGTGCCAGCAGTCCCCCTACAGGGCCACTTTTCGGTGGCTCTGAAAAACTGTTTTTT.

V gene TRBV7-9 combines with J gene TRBJ2-3; D is perhaps TRBD2 (6 bases). Germline CDR1 reads SEHNR; CDR2 reads FQNEAQ (reference sequence). This CDR3 has 14 amino acids. Trimming removed 0 bases at V and 4 bases at J, with 8 bases between. The CDR3 coding sequence is TGTGCCAGCAGCTTAGCCGGGGGAGCAGATACGCAGTATTTT. Its translation is CASSLAGGADTQYF.

The rearrangement uses TRBV23-1 and TRBJ1-2; weak D call: TRBD1 (5 bases). TRBV23-1 is annotated as an ORF whose role is uncertain. CDR3 length equals 20 residues. Trimming took off 0 bases at V and 2 bases at J, with 25 bases between the two ends. The CDR3 loop is CASSQSKGNWWRSGNYGYTF. DNA for the CDR3: TGCGCCAGCAGTCAATCGAAGGGGAATTGGTGGAGGTCGGGGAACTATGGCTACACCTTC.

This clone was counted many times. This sequence joins TRBV5-5 and TRBJ1-6; the D gene is possibly TRBD1 (5 bases). V was trimmed by 2 bases and J by 7 bases, leaving 13 bases between them. Germline lookup yields CDR1 SGHKS and CDR2 YYEKEE (reference sequence). This CDR3 region has 15 residues. Written as DNA, the CDR3 is TGTGCCAGCAGCTTAGGAAGAGGGGTAAATTCACCCCTCCACTTT. This codes for CASSLGRGVNSPLHF.

The chain carries TRBV12-5 and TRBJ1-4; no clear D. CDR3 length: 12 residues. V lost 5 bases and J lost 7, with 8 bases in between. The germline V gene encodes CDR1 LGHNT and CDR2 FRNRAP. The CDR3 nucleotides are TGTGCTAGTGGTCCTGAGCCTGAAAAACTGTTTTTT. It translates to CASGPEPEKLFF.

The V and J genes are TRBV30 and TRBJ1-2, with TRBD1 matching 7 bases. The CDR3 runs 16 residues. Trimming took 3 bases from V and 0 from J; bases not matched to a gene: 10. CDR1 and CDR2 from the germline V gene are GTSNPN and SVGIG (reference sequence). The CDR3 protein is CAWSRDSRDPNYGYTF. The CDR3 nucleotides are TGTGCCTGGAGCCGGGACAGCAGGGATCCTAACTATGGCTACACCTTC.